The sequence of this TCR beta chain was determined in a study of neurological immune-mediated disorders. This clonotype was seen at least ten times. The antigen is not known. The authors made cDNA by 5'RACE with 10-nucleotide random UMIs. TCRdb re-analysed the 5' RACE reads in MiXCR, keeping a single row per CDR3 protein. This sample has approximately 59,000 distinct CDR3 sequences; roughly 5% occur once, and the top ten carry about 5.3%. Overall study results and limits: Multiple sclerosis was found to have the least TCR clonal expansion, below healthy controls, and HTLV-1-associated myelopathy the most. Private repertoires in all groups were suggested by the finding that expanded clones across subjects shared no CDR3 amino acid sequences.

The V gene's germline CDR1 is SGHDT and CDR2 YYEEEE. This CDR3 contains 14 residues. With 2 bases removed from V and 3 bases from J, the gap between germline ends came to 9 bases. The chain employs TRBV5-6 and TRBJ1-3, with D hard to call. Sequenced material: PBMCs. The receptor comes from a human donor with multiple sclerosis. The donor label of this sample is uncertain. DNA for the CDR3: TGTGCCAGCAGCTTCTACGGGCTTGGAAACACCATATATTTT. Residues: CASSFYGLGNTIYF. Drawing the rest from reference TRBV5-6 and TRBJ1-3, the complete variable domain is DAGVTQSPTHLIKTRGQQVTLRCSPKSGHDTVSWYQQALGQGPQFIFQYYEEEERQRGNFPDRFSGHQFPNYSSELNVNALLLGDSALYLCASSFYGLGNTIYFGEGSWLTVV.